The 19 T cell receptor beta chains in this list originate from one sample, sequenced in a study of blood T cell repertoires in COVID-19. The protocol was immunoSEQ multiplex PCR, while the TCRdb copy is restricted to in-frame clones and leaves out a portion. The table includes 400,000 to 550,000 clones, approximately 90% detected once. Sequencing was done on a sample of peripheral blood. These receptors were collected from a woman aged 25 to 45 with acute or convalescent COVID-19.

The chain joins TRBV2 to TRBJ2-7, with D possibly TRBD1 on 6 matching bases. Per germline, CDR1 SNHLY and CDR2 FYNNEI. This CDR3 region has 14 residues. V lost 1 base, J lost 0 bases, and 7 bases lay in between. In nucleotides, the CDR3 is TGTGCCAGCAGTGAAGGGACAGCCTCCTACGAGCAGTACTTC. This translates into CASSEGTASYEQYF.

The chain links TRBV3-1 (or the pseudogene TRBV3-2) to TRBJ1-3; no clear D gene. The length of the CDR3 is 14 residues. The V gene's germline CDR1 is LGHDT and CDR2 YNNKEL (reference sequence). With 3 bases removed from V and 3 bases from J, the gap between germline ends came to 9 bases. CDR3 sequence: CASSQGRHGNTIYF. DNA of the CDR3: TGTGCCAGCAGCCAGGGGAGGCATGGAAACACCATATATTTT.

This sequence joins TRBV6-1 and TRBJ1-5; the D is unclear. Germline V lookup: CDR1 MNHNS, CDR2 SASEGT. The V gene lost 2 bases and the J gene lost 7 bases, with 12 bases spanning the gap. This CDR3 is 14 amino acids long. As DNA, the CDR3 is TGTGCCAGCAGTGAATCTGGTGGGAGGCAGCCCCAGCATTTT. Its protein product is CASSESGGRQPQHF.

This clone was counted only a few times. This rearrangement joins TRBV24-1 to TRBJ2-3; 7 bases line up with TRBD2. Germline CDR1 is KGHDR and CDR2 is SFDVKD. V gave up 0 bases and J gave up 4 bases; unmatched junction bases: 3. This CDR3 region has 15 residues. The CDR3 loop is CATSDLGGGPDTQYF. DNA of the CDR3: TGTGCCACCAGTGATTTGGGGGGAGGGCCAGATACGCAGTATTTT.

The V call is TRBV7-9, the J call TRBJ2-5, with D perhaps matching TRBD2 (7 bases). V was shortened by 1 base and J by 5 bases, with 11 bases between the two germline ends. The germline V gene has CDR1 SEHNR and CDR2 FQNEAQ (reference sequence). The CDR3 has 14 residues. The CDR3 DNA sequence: TGTGCCAGCAGCTTAGGAGGGGGGGTTGAGACCCAGTACTTC. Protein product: CASSLGGGVETQYF. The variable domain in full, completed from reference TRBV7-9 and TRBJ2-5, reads DTGVSQNPRHKITKRGQNVTFRCDPISEHNRLYWYRQTLGQGPEFLTYFQNEAQLEKSRLLSDRFSAERPKGSFSTLEIQRTEQGDSAMYLCASSLGGGVETQYFGPGTRLLVL.

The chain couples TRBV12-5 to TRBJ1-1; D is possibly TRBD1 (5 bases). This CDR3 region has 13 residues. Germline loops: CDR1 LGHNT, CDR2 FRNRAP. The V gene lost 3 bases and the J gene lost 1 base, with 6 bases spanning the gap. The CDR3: CASGFGGNTEAFF. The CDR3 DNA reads TGTGCTAGTGGTTTCGGGGGGAACACTGAAGCTTTCTTT.

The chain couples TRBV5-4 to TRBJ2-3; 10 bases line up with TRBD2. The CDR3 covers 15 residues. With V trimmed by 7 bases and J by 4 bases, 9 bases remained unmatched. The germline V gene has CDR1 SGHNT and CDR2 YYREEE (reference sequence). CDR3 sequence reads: CASHEAGGYPDTQYF. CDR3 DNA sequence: TGTGCCAGCCACGAAGCGGGGGGGTACCCAGATACGCAGTATTTT.

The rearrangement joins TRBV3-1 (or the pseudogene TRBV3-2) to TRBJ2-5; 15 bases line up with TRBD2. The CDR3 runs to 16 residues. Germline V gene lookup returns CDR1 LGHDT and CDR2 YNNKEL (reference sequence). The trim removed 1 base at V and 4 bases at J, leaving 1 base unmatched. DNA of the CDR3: TGTGCCAGCAGCCAAGCGGGACTAGCGGGAGGAGAGACCCAGTACTTC. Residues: CASSQAGLAGGETQYF.

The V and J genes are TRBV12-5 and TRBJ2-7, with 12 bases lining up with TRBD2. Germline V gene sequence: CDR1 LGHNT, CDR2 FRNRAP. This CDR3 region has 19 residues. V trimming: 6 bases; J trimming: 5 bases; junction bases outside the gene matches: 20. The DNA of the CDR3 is TGTGCTAGTGGACCCCCGACTAGCGGGGGCCCTCGAGGGGAGGACGAGCAGTACTTC. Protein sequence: CASGPPTSGGPRGEDEQYF.

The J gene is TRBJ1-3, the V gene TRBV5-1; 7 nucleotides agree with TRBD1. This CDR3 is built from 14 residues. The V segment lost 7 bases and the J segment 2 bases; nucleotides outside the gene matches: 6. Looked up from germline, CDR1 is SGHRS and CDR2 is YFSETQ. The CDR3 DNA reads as TGCGCCAGCGACCCCACAGGGGCTGGAAACACCATATATTTT. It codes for CASDPTGAGNTIYF.

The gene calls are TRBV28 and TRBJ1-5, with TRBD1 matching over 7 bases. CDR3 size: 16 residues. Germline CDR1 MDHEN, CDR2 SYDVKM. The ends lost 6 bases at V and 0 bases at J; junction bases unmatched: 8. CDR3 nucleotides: TGTGCCAGCAGCCTATCTCGGGACAGTAGCAATCAGCCCCAGCATTTT. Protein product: CASSLSRDSSNQPQHF.

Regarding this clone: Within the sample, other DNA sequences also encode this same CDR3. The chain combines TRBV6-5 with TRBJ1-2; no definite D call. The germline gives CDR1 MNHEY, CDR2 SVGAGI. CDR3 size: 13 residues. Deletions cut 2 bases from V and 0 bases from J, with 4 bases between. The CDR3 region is CASSYGANYGYTF. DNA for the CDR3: TGTGCCAGCAGTTACGGAGCTAACTATGGCTACACCTTC.

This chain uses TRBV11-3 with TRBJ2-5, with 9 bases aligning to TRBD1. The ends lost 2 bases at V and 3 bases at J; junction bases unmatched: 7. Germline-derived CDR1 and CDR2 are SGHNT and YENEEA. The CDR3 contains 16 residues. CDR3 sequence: CASSLSPGQGEETQYF. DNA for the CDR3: TGTGCCAGCAGCTTATCCCCGGGACAGGGTGAAGAGACCCAGTACTTC.

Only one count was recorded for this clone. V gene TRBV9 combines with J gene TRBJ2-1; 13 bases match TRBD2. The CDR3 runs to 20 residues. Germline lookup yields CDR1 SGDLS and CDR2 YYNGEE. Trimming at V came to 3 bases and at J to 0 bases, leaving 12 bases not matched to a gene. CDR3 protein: CASSARATSGGLLSYNEQFF. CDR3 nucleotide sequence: TGTGCCAGCAGCGCCCGAGCGACTAGCGGGGGGCTCCTCTCCTACAATGAGCAGTTCTTC.

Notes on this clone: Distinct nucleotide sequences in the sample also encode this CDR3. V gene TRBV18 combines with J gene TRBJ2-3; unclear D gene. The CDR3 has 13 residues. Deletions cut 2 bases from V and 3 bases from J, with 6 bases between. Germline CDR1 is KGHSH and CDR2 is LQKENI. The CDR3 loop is CASSPAATDTQYF. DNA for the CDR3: TGTGCCAGCTCACCAGCGGCTACAGATACGCAGTATTTT.

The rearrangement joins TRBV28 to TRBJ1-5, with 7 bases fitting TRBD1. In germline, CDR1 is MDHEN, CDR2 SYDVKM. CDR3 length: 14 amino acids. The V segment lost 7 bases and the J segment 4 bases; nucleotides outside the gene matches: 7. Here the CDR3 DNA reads TGTGCCAGCACCCAGGGGGTGAGTAATCAGCCCCAGCATTTT. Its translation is CASTQGVSNQPQHF.

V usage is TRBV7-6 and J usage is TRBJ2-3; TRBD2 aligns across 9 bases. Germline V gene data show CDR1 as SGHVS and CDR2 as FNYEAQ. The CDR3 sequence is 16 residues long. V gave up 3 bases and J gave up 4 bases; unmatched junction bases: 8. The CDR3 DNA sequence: TGTGCCAGCAGCTTTGCCGCGGGGGGGGCCCCAGATACGCAGTATTTT. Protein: CASSFAAGGAPDTQYF. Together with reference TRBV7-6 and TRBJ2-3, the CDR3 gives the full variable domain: GAGVSQSPRYKVTKRGQDVALRCDPISGHVSLYWYRQALGQGPEFLTYFNYEAQQDKSGLPNDRFSAERPEGSISTLTIQRTEQRDSAMYRCASSFAAGGAPDTQYFGPGTRLTVL.

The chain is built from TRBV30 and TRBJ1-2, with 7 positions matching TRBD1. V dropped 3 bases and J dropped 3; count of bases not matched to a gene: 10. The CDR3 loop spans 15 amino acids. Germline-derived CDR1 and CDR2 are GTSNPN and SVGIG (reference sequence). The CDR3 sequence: CAWSSTGTAYYGYTF. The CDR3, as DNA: TGTGCCTGGAGCAGTACCGGGACAGCTTACTATGGCTACACCTTC.

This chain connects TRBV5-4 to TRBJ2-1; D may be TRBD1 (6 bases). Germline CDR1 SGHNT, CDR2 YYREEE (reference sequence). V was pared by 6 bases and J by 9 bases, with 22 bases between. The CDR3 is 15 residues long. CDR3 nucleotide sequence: TGTGCCAGCACCCGTGGTATAGATCCGGACAGTGAGCAGTTCTTC. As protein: CASTRGIDPDSEQFF.